A selection of T cell receptor beta chains follows, all from one sample in a study of blood T cell repertoires in COVID-19. Assay: immunoSEQ multiplex PCR; the TCRdb copy retains only in-frame clones and omits some. Among about 360,000 clones, around nine tenths were seen once, and the ten largest hold 2.5% to 3.5%. Sequenced: peripheral blood. The receptors come from a human donor in a cohort sampled during active COVID-19. Each CDR3 is given with its conserved first and last residue. Fields, in order: J gene, V gene, D gene, clone size, CDR3 DNA, CDR3 protein. A D gene is named only where the DNA matches it firmly. A row's size may be missing; if present it is once, few, many or a size class.

TRBJ2-1 TRBV11-2 . . TGTGCCAGCAGCTTAGCGGGGAATGAGCAGTTCTTC CASSLAGNEQFF
TRBJ2-5 TRBV7-9 TRBD1 . TGTGCCAGCAGCCTTCGAACCCGGGACAGGCAAGAGACCCAGTACTTC CASSLRTRDRQETQYF
TRBJ2-3 TRBV6-5 TRBD1 . TGTGCCAGCAGCCGGGACAGGGGGCGAGCAGATACGCAGTATTTT CASSRDRGRADTQYF
TRBJ1-1 TRBV5-1 . few TGCGCCAGCAGCCTCACGACGGGGAGCCACACTGAAGCTTTCTTT CASSLTTGSHTEAFF
TRBJ2-3 TRBV5-1 . once TGCGCCAGCAGATCCGGGACAAGCACAGATACGCAGTATTTT CASRSGTSTDTQYF
TRBJ2-3 TRBV9 TRBD1 . TGTGCCAGCAGCGACGACAGGGGCTGGGGCACAGATACGCAGTATTTT CASSDDRGWGTDTQYF
TRBJ1-4 TRBV6-5 . . TGTGCCAGCAACGGGGGTCAGAATGAAAAACTGTTTTTT CASNGGQNEKLFF
TRBJ1-4 TRBV6-5 . once TGTGCCAGCATGCGCCAGGGAAATGAAAAACTGTTTTTT CASMRQGNEKLFF
TRBJ1-2 TRBV6-1 TRBD1 . TGTGCCAGCAGTGAAAGACGGGACAGGCCAATCTATGGCTACACCTTC CASSERRDRPIYGYTF
TRBJ1-5 TRBV19 . once TGTGCCAGTAGTATTATGGGCTTTCAGCCCCAGCATTTT CASSIMGFQPQHF
TRBJ1-1 TRBV6-6 TRBD1 . TGTGCCAGCAGTTACTGGGACAGCGCTGAAGCTTTCTTT CASSYWDSAEAFF
TRBJ1-2 TRBV7-9 . . TGTGCCACCTACTCTCAGGGGCACCCTGGCTACACCTTC CATYSQGHPGYTF
TRBJ2-1 TRBV7-9 TRBD2 . TGTGCCAGCAGCTTACATAGACTAGCGGGGGGAAACACCTACAATGAGCAGTTCTTC CASSLHRLAGGNTYNEQFF
TRBJ2-3 TRBV18 . . TGTGCCAGCTCACCGGGACTTTGGGATACGCAGTATTTT CASSPGLWDTQYF
TRBJ2-6 TRBV6-5 . . TGTGCCAGCAGTTACTCCGGGGGAATTGGGGCCAACGTCCTGACTTTC CASSYSGGIGANVLTF
TRBJ1-2 TRBV5-1 . few TGCGCCAGCAGCTTGGGCAGGGAGGACTCTGGCTACACCTTC CASSLGREDSGYTF
TRBJ2-3 TRBV10-3 TRBD2 . TGTGCCATCAGTGGTTCTAGCGGAAGCACAGATACGCAGTATTTT CAISGSSGSTDTQYF
TRBJ2-3 TRBV2 . . TGTGCCAGCAAGCCGCTTTCGAGCACAGATACGCAGTATTTT CASKPLSSTDTQYF
TRBJ2-7 TRBV7-2 TRBD1 . TGTGCCAGCAGCTTAGGCGACAGGGGGCGTTACGAGCAGTACTTC CASSLGDRGRYEQYF
TRBJ2-7 TRBV11-2 . . TGTGCCAGCAGCCTCGGGGTGGCAGGTTACGAGCAGTACTTC CASSLGVAGYEQYF
TRBJ2-7 TRBV7-2 . . TGTGCCAGCAGCTTAGCGAAGGCGTCTAGGCATTACTTC CASSLAKASRHYF
TRBJ1-2 TRBV29-1 TRBD1 . TGCAGCGCCTCGGGGACAGGGGAACACTATGGCTACACCTTC CSASGTGEHYGYTF
TRBJ2-1 TRBV30 TRBD2 . TGTGCCTGGAGTGTACCTGGGACGGGGGGATACAATGAGCAGTTCTTC CAWSVPGTGGYNEQFF
TRBJ2-2 TRBV7-9 TRBD2 . TGTGCCAGCAGCTTAGCGGGACTAGCGGGAACCGGGGAGCTGTTTTTT CASSLAGLAGTGELFF
TRBJ2-5 TRBV5-1 TRBD2 . TGCGCCAGCAGTCTAGCGGGGGGGCCTCATGGAGAGACCCAGTACTTC CASSLAGGPHGETQYF
TRBJ1-1 TRBV30 TRBD1 . TGTGCCTGGAGTGTCCTCTTGGGACAGGGAGCTGAAGCTTTCTTT CAWSVLLGQGAEAFF
TRBJ1-3 TRBV30 . . TGTGCCTGGAGTGTACGCGTGGACACCATATATTTT CAWSVRVDTIYF
TRBJ2-5 TRBV10-3 TRBD1 . TGTGCCGCGACAGGGGTCGGGACCCAAGAGACCCAGTACTTC CAATGVGTQETQYF
TRBJ2-1 TRBV7-3 TRBD2 . TGTGCCAGCAGCGCTAGCGGGCAAAGCAATGAGCAGTTCTTC CASSASGQSNEQFF
TRBJ2-3 TRBV19 TRBD2 . TGTGCCAGTAGTATAGTGGCGGGGGATGACACAGATACGCAGTATTTT CASSIVAGDDTDTQYF
TRBJ2-4 TRBV6-2/TRBV6-3 TRBD2 . TGTGCCAGCGGTTCTAGCGGAAACATTCAGTACTTC CASGSSGNIQYF
TRBJ2-5 TRBV3-1/TRBV3-2 TRBD1 . TGTGCCAGCAGCCATGAAGGGGGCGAAAAAGAGACCCAGTACTTC CASSHEGGEKETQYF
TRBJ1-4 TRBV16 TRBD1 few TGTGCCAGCAGCCAATCGGGACAGGGCCTCCTCTTTTTT CASSQSGQGLLFF
TRBJ1-1 TRBV7-2 TRBD1 . TGTGCCAGCAGCTTAGACGACAGGGGCTGGACTGAAGCTTTCTTT CASSLDDRGWTEAFF
TRBJ2-2 TRBV2 . once TGTGCCAGCAAAATCGCGAACACCGGGGAGCTGTTTTTT CASKIANTGELFF
TRBJ2-3 TRBV5-3 TRBD2 . TGTGCCAGAAGCTTTGACCCTGGACTAGCGGCCTCAGATACGCAGTATTTT CARSFDPGLAASDTQYF
TRBJ1-4 TRBV28 . . TGTGCCAGCATTACAGCGGGGGGGGATGAAAAACTGTTTTTT CASITAGGDEKLFF
TRBJ2-1 TRBV9 TRBD2 . TGTGCCAGCAGCGACCCCGCCGAAACTAGCGGGGGCTCCTACAATGAGCAGTTCTTC CASSDPAETSGGSYNEQFF
TRBJ1-6 TRBV27 . . TGTGCCAGCAGTATAACAGGGTCCTATAATTCACCCCTCCACTTT CASSITGSYNSPLHF
TRBJ1-5 TRBV5-1 . . TGCGCCAGCAGCTGGCAAGGGGGCAATCAGCCCCAGCATTTT CASSWQGGNQPQHF
TRBJ2-5 TRBV19 . . TGTGCCAGTAGTCCCGGACAGAGGCAAGAGACCCAGTACTTC CASSPGQRQETQYF
TRBJ1-4 TRBV5-1 . . TGCGCCAGCAGCTTGTCTGCTGGGGCCAATGAAAAACTGTTTTTT CASSLSAGANEKLFF
TRBJ2-1 TRBV6-4 . . TGTGCCAGCAGTGACTCGAGGTACAATGAGCAGTTCTTC CASSDSRYNEQFF
TRBJ1-6 TRBV30 TRBD1 . TGTGCCTGGAGTGCGGGGACAGGGAAGGGTCGTTCACCCCTCCACTTT CAWSAGTGKGRSPLHF
TRBJ2-7 TRBV9 . . TGTGCCAGCAGCGTAGTGCGGGATACGGAGCAGTACTTC CASSVVRDTEQYF
TRBJ2-7 TRBV19 . . TGTGCCAGTAAGAAGGCGGACTGGAACTCCTACGAGCAGTACTTC CASKKADWNSYEQYF
TRBJ2-2 TRBV29-1 . . TGCAGCGTTGATGTACAGGTGACCGGGGAGCTGTTTTTT CSVDVQVTGELFF
TRBJ2-7 TRBV10-3 . . TGTGCCATCCAGGGGACCGACAGCTACGAGCAGTACTTC CAIQGTDSYEQYF
TRBJ2-2 TRBV19 . . TGTGCCAGTAGTTTAGGAGGGACCGGGGAGCTGTTTTTT CASSLGGTGELFF
TRBJ1-1 TRBV2 TRBD1 . TGTGCCAGCAGTGATACAGGGGCCATGAACACTGAAGCTTTCTTT CASSDTGAMNTEAFF
TRBJ2-1 TRBV11-3 . . TGTGCCAGCAGCTTCTCCGGGTCCCACAATGAGCAGTTCTTC CASSFSGSHNEQFF
TRBJ1-3 TRBV30 . . TGTGCCTGGAGTAAGGCCCCAGGATTCTCTGGAAACACCATATATTTT CAWSKAPGFSGNTIYF
TRBJ2-2 TRBV3-1/TRBV3-2 TRBD1 . TGTGCCAGCAGCGCCCGGGACAGAAACACCGGGGAGCTGTTTTTT CASSARDRNTGELFF
TRBJ1-5 TRBV21-1 . . TGTGCCAGCAGCAAAGAAGGCCAGCGGTTAGATCAGCCCCAGCATTTT CASSKEGQRLDQPQHF
TRBJ2-7 TRBV28 TRBD2 few TGTGCCACTAAGCGGGACGTAACCTACGAGCAGTACTTC CATKRDVTYEQYF
TRBJ1-1 TRBV6-6 . . TGTGCCAGCGGCGGACAGAGAAACACTGAAGCTTTCTTT CASGGQRNTEAFF
TRBJ2-3 TRBV5-1 . . TGCGCCAGCAGACAACAGGATAACACAGATACGCAGTATTTT CASRQQDNTDTQYF
TRBJ2-3 TRBV2 . . TGTGCCACCCGTCTTACCCCAGGGGGGCCAGATACGCAGTATTTT CATRLTPGGPDTQYF
TRBJ2-1 TRBV27 TRBD2 . TGTGCCAGCAGTTCCGGGAGGGCCGACAATGAGCAGTTCTTC CASSSGRADNEQFF